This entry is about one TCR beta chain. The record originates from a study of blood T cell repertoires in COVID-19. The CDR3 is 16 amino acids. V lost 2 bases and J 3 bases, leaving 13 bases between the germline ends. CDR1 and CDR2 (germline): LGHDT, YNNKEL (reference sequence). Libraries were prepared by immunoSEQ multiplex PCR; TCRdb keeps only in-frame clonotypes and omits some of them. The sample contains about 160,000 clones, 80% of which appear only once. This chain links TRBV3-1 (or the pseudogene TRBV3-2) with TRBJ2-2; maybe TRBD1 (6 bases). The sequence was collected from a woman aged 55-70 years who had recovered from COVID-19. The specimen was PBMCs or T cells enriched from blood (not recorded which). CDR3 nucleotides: TGTGCCAGCAGCCAATCGAAAGGGGGTTACACCGGGGAGCTGTTTTTT. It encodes CASSQSKGGYTGELFF.